Below, one T cell receptor (beta chain) is given with its context. Antigen specificity is unknown. The repertoire was sequenced with immunoSEQ multiplex PCR; TCRdb's copy has only in-frame clones and lacks some. The sample holds just under 150,000 clones, over 80% seen once. The donors were part of the 120-subject validation cohort, which stood apart from the roughly 670-subject first cohort. The source of the sample is a study of cytomegalovirus exposure and HLA in healthy donors. Background on the study: Later analysis reported that the 120 validation repertoires shared the platform of the roughly 670 first-cohort repertoires.

The CDR3 sequence is 15 residues long. V gave up 4 bases and J gave up 1 base; unmatched junction bases: 5. From germline, CDR1 is SNHLY and CDR2 FYNNEI. Whole-study results and caveats: Investigators reported 150 to 200 TCR beta chains as tied to cytomegalovirus. In vitro data verified a few CMV-associated chains as specific for CMV antigens.

Sequencing used PBMCs. The receptor comes from a man younger than 30 in good health and CMV-seropositive. The chain links TRBV2 to TRBJ2-3; TRBD2 agrees at 7 bases. CDR3 nucleotide sequence: TGTGCCAGCAGTGCCCAAGGACTAGGCACAGATACGCAGTATTTT. Translating it yields CASSAQGLGTDTQYF.